The 12 T cell receptor beta chains below were found in one sample sequenced in a study of OX40 agonist ivuxolimab in advanced cancers. The method was immunoSEQ multiplex PCR; TCRdb's version includes in-frame clones alone and lacks a portion of them. This table holds fewer than 40,000 clones, roughly 89% found once. The sample consisted of CD4+ or CD8+ T cells sorted from blood, taken in a trial of the OX40 agonist ivuxolimab. These TCRs come from an adult with an advanced solid tumor such as melanoma, head and neck, liver or kidney cancer.

V is TRBV7-6 and J is TRBJ1-3; the D is unclear. The CDR3 contains 14 residues. Germline V gene data show CDR1 as SGHVS and CDR2 as FNYEAQ. With 5 bases removed from V and 1 base from J, the gap between germline ends came to 9 bases. CDR3 sequence reads: CASSGLGSGNTIYF. The DNA for the CDR3 is TGTGCCAGCAGCGGCCTGGGGTCTGGAAACACCATATATTTT. The variable domain in full, with the rest retrieved from reference TRBV7-6 and TRBJ1-3, is GAGVSQSPRYKVTKRGQDVALRCDPISGHVSLYWYRQALGQGPEFLTYFNYEAQQDKSGLPNDRFSAERPEGSISTLTIQRTEQRDSAMYRCASSGLGSGNTIYFGEGSWLTVV.

V gene TRBV10-2 combines with J gene TRBJ2-3; TRBD2 matches at 9 bases. The CDR3 consists of 14 residues. With 8 bases clipped from V and 5 bases from J, the junction kept 8 bases outside the gene matches. From germline, CDR1 is WSHSY and CDR2 SAAADI. CDR3 sequence: CASSSAGGLDTQYF. DNA of the CDR3: TGCGCCAGCTCCTCGGCGGGGGGGCTAGATACGCAGTATTTT.

The chain is built from TRBV25-1 and TRBJ1-4; a possible D gene is TRBD1 (6 bases). Trimming took 11 bases from V and 0 from J, leaving 22 bases between them. CDR1 MGHDK and CDR2 SYGVNS come from the germline V gene. This CDR3 is 17 amino acids long. The CDR3 DNA reads as TGTGCCGCACTTGGACTTCGGACAGTTGCAACTAATGAAAAACTGTTTTTT. Its translation: CAALGLRTVATNEKLFF.

V usage is TRBV6-6 and J usage is TRBJ2-1; D might be TRBD1 or TRBD2, each matching 5 bases. With 2 bases removed from V and 5 bases from J, the gap between germline ends came to 10 bases. The CDR3 extends over 14 amino acids. Germline values: CDR1 MNHNY, CDR2 SVGAGI (reference sequence). The CDR3 is CASSYTGRNNEQFF. For the CDR3, the DNA is TGTGCCAGCAGTTACACGGGGCGGAACAATGAGCAGTTCTTC.

J is TRBJ2-7 and V is TRBV30; possibly TRBD2 for D (6 bases). Trimming cost V 8 bases and J 1 base, with 15 bases left between them. The germline CDR1 and CDR2 sequences are GTSNPN and SVGIG (reference sequence). The CDR3 consists of 13 residues. The CDR3 loop reads CAGKTRGSYEQYF. The CDR3 coding sequence is TGTGCCGGAAAGACTAGAGGGTCCTACGAGCAGTACTTC.

The gene calls are TRBV2 and TRBJ1-1, with D possibly TRBD1 on 6 matching bases. V was shortened by 8 bases and J by 1 base, with 8 bases between the two germline ends. This CDR3 contains 12 residues. Germline lookup yields CDR1 SNHLY and CDR2 FYNNEI. The CDR3 nucleotides are TGTGCCAGCGGACAGTCGAACACTGAAGCTTTCTTT. This translates into CASGQSNTEAFF.

This clone has just a few counts. The rearrangement joins TRBV7-2 to TRBJ2-1, with TRBD2 identical over 10 bases. The length of the CDR3 is 15 residues. Germline V gives CDR1 SGHTA, CDR2 FQGNSA. V lost 4 bases to trimming and J lost 6 bases; unmatched junction nucleotides: 6. CDR3 bases: TGTGCCAGCAGCTACTTAGCGGGGGGTTTCAATGAGCAGTTCTTC. Translating it yields CASSYLAGGFNEQFF.

J is TRBJ2-3 and V is TRBV6-1; TRBD1 matches at 10 bases. The V and J ends lost 0 bases and 0 bases, in that order; junction bases with no gene match: 3. Germline CDR1 reads MNHNS; CDR2 reads SASEGT. This CDR3 is 17 amino acids long. The CDR3 bases are TGTGCCAGCAGTGAAGCTGGGACAGGGGACAGCACAGATACGCAGTATTTT. Its protein product is CASSEAGTGDSTDTQYF.

The table lists this clone with a count of one. The chain's CDR3 is CASSLEDGLAEYNEQFF. The CDR3 nucleotides are TGTGCCAGCAGCCTAGAGGACGGACTAGCGGAGTACAATGAGCAGTTCTTC. This chain uses TRBV21-1 with TRBJ2-1; the D segment call TRBD2 is taken from the table without a DNA check. TRBV21-1 is listed as a pseudogene. The CDR3 runs 17 residues.

Only a few counts were recorded for this clone. The chain uses TRBV13 and TRBJ1-2; TRBD1 aligns across 7 bases. With V trimmed by 3 bases and J by 0 bases, 7 bases remained unmatched. Germline V lookup: CDR1 PRHDT, CDR2 FYEKMQ (reference sequence). The CDR3 length is 16 residues. The CDR3 DNA follows: TGTGCCAGCAGCTTGGAGGGGGCGACCGCTAACTATGGCTACACCTTC. It specifies CASSLEGATANYGYTF.

J is TRBJ2-1 and V is TRBV19, with 10 bases lining up with TRBD2. The J segment lost 6 bases and the V segment lost 5 bases, leaving 4 bases of the junction unmatched. The CDR3 is made up of 14 amino acids. Per germline, CDR1 LNHDA and CDR2 SQIVND (reference sequence). CDR3 bases: TGTGCCAGTAGTTCCGGGACTAGCGCCAATGAGCAGTTCTTC. It translates to CASSSGTSANEQFF.

The CDR3 sequence is CASSPNTYEQYF. DNA for the CDR3: TGTGCCAGTAGTCCCAATACCTACGAGCAGTACTTC. The rearrangement uses TRBV19 and TRBJ2-7, with D uncertain. Germline V gene data show CDR1 as LNHDA and CDR2 as SQIVND (reference sequence). With 5 bases removed from V and 2 bases from J, the gap between germline ends came to 7 bases. CDR3 size: 12 residues.